Listed below are T cell receptor beta chains from one sample, sequenced in a study of beta chain features in type 1 diabetes. Sequenced by immunoSEQ multiplex PCR; TCRdb stores in-frame clones only, minus some. The sample yields roughly 300,000 clones, about 15% seen once. Sequenced material: central memory CD4+ T cells from blood. The receptor set was obtained from a man aged 25 to 40 in good health. CDR3s include the opening cysteine and the closing phenylalanine or tryptophan. D genes are given only for firm matches. Not every row has a clone size; where given, it reads once, few, many or a size class.

>.|TRBJ2-3|TRBV10-3|.
CASYGGHADTQYF
TGTGCCTCCTACGGGGGGCATGCAGATACGCAGTATTTT
>TRBD2|TRBJ2-5|TRBV5-4|.
CASSAGRGQETQYF
TGTGCCAGCAGCGCAGGGAGGGGCCAAGAGACCCAGTACTTC
>.|TRBJ1-2|TRBV4-3|few
CASSQGGGAYTNYGYTF
TGCGCCAGCAGCCAAGGAGGAGGGGCTTACACGAACTATGGCTACACCTTC
>.|TRBJ2-1|TRBV11-3|.
CASSLADRATEQFF
TGTGCCAGCAGCTTAGCTGATAGGGCAACTGAGCAGTTCTTC
>.|TRBJ1-6|TRBV12-5|.
CASGQGTNSPLHF
TGTGCTAGTGGGCAGGGAACTAATTCACCCCTCCACTTT
>TRBD2|TRBJ2-7|TRBV7-8|.
CASSRGGPNEQYF
TGTGCCAGCAGCCGCGGGGGGCCAAACGAGCAGTACTTC
>.|TRBJ1-1|TRBV29-1|.
CSVERAPNTEAFF
TGCAGCGTTGAAAGGGCCCCGAACACTGAAGCTTTCTTT
>TRBD1|TRBJ1-3|TRBV7-9|.
CASSRNRGGGNTIYF
TGTGCCAGCAGCCGTAACAGGGGAGGTGGAAACACCATATATTTT
>TRBD1|TRBJ1-4|TRBV27|once
CASSFRRQGPIQNHEKLFF
TGTGCCAGCAGTTTTAGAAGACAGGGACCGATCCAAAACCATGAAAAACTGTTTTTT
>.|TRBJ1-1|TRBV29-1|few
CSVFRAGWGTEAFF
TGCAGCGTCTTCAGGGCAGGGTGGGGCACTGAAGCTTTCTTT
>.|TRBJ2-3|TRBV4-1|few
CASSQDRQGGPDTQYF
TGCGCCAGCAGCCAAGACAGGCAGGGGGGCCCGGATACGCAGTATTTT
>.|TRBJ1-2|TRBV7-2|.
CASSLGGATPYGYTF
TGTGCCAGCAGCTTAGGTGGGGCTACGCCGTATGGCTACACCTTC
>TRBD2|TRBJ2-3|TRBV7-9|many
CASTVFPSGTTDTQYF
TGTGCCAGTACAGTGTTTCCTAGCGGAACCACAGATACGCAGTATTTT
>TRBD2|TRBJ2-7|TRBV7-2|few
CASSLSGGRNSYEQYF
TGTGCCAGCAGCTTAAGCGGGGGCCGCAACTCCTACGAGCAGTACTTC
>.|TRBJ2-6|TRBV29-1|.
CSVHSGSGANVLTF
TGCAGCGTACATTCAGGGTCCGGGGCCAACGTCCTGACTTTC